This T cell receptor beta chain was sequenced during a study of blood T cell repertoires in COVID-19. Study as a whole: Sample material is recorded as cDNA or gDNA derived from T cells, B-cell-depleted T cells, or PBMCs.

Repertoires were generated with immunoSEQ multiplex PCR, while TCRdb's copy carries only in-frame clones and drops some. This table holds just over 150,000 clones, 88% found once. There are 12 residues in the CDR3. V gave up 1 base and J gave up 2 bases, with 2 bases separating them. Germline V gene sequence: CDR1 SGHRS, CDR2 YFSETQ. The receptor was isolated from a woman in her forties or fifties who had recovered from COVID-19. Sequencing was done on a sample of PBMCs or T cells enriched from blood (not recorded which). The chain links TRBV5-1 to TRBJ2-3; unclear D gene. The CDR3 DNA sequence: TGCGCCAGCAGCTTGTACACAGATACGCAGTATTTT. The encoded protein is CASSLYTDTQYF.